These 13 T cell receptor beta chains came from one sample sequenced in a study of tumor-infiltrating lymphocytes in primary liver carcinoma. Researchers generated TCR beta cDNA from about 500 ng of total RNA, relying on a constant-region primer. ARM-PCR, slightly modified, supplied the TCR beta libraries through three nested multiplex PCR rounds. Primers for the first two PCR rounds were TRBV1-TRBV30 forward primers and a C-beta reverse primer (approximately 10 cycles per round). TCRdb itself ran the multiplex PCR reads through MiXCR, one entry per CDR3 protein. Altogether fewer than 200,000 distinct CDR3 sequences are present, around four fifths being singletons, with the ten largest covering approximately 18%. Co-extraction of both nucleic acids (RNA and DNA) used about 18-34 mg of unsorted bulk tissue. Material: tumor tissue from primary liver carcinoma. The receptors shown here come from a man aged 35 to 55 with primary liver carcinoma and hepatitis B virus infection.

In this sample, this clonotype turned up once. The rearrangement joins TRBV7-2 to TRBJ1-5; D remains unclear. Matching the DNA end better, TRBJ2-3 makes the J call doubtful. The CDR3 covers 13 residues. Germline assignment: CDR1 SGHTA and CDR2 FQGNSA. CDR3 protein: CASSLTDNQPQYF. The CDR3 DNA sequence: TGTGCCAGCAGCTTAACTGATAATCAGCCCCAGTATTTT.

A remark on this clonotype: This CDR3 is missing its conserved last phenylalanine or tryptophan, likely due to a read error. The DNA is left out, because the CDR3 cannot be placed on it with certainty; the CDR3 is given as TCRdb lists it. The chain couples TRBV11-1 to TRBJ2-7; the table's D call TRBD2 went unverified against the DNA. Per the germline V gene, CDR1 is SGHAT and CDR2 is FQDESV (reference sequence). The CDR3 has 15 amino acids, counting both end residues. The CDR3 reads CASSSSPDSSYEHYL.

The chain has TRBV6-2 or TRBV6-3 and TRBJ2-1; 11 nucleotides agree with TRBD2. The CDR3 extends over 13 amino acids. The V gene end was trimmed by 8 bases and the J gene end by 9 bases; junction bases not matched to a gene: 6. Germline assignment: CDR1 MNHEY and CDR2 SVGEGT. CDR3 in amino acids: CASETSGIGEQFF. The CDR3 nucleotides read TGTGCCAGCGAGACTAGCGGGATCGGTGAGCAGTTCTTC.

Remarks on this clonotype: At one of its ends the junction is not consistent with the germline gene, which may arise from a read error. In DNA form, the CDR3 reads TGTGCCAACAGCTCAGGGGGAAGCTCTGTTGGAGCCCGCACAGATACGCAGCATTTT. It translates to CANSSGGSSVGARTDTQHF. The chain couples TRBV11-1 to TRBJ2-3; 7 positions match TRBD1. The tail of the sequence fits TRBJ1-5 better, so the J call may be wrong. The CDR3 extends over 19 amino acids. CDR1 and CDR2 (germline): SGHAT, FQDESV (reference sequence).

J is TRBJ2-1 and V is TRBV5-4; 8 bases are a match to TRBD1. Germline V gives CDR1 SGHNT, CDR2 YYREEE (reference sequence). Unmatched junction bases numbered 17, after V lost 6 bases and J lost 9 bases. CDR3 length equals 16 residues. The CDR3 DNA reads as TGTGCCAGCAACCCGGGTGGACAGGGTAGATCTGGTGAGCAGTTCTTC. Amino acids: CASNPGGQGRSGEQFF. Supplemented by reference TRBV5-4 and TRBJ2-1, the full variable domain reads ETGVTQSPTHLIKTRGQQVTLRCSSQSGHNTVSWYQQALGQGPQFIFQYYREEENGRGNFPPRFSGLQFPNYSSELNVNALELDDSALYLCASNPGGQGRSGEQFFGPGTRLTVL.

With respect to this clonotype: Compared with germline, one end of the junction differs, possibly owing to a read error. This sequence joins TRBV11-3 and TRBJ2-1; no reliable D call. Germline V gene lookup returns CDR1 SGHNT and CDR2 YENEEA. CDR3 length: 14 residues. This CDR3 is CASGLGVSKNGQFF. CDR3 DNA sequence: TGTGCCAGCGGCTTAGGCGTCTCGAAAAATGGGCAGTTCTTC. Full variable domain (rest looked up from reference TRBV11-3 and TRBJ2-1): EAGVVQSPRYKIIEKKQPVAFWCNPISGHNTLYWYLQNLGQGPELLIRYENEEAVDDSQLPKDRFSAERLKGVDSTLKIQPAELGDSAVYLCASGLGVSKNGQFFGPGTRLTVL.

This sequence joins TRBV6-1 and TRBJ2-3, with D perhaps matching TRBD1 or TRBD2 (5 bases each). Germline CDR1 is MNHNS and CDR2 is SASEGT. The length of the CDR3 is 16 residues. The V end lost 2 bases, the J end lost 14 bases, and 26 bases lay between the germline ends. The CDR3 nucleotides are TGTGCCAGCAGTGAAATAGGAGGACACCACACGGATACACGGTATTTT. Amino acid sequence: CASSEIGGHHTDTRYF.

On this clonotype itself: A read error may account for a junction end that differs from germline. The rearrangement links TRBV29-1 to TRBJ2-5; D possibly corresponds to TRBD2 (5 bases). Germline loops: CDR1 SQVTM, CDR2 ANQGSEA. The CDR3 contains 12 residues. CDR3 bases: TGCAGCGTTTTGACGTTTGGGGAGACCCAATACTTC. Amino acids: CSVLTFGETQYF.

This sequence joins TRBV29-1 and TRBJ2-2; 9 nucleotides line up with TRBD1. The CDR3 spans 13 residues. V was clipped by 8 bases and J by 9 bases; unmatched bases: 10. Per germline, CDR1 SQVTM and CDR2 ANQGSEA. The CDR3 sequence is CSTKTGGSWELFF. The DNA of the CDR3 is TGCAGCACCAAGACAGGGGGGAGCTGGGAGCTGTTTTTT.

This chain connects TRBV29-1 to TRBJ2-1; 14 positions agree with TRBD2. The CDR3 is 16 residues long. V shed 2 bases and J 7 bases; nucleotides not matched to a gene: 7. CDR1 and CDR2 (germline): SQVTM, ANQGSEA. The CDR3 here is CSVEPSRTSGRNEQFF. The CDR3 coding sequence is TGCAGCGTTGAACCGTCTCGGACTAGCGGGAGGAATGAGCAGTTCTTC.

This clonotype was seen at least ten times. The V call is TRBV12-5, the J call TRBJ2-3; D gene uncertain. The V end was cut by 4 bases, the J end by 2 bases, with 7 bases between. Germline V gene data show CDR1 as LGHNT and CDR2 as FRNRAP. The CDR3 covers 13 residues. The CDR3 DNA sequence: TGTGCTAGTGGTTCGGGTTTCACAGATACGCAGTATTTT. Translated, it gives CASGSGFTDTQYF.

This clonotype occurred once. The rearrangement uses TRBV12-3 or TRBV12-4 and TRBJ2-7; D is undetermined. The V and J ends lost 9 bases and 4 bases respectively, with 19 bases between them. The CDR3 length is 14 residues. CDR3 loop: CASGPRGGPYEQYF. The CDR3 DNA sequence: TGTGCCAGTGGTCCCCGTGGCGGACCATACGAGCAGTACTTC.

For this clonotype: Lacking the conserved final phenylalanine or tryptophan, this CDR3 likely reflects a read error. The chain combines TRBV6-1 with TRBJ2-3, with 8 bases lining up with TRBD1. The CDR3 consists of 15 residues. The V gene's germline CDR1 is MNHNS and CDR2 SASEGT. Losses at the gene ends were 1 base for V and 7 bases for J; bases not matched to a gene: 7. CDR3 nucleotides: TGTGCCAGCAGTGAAGACGACAGGGGATGGAATACGCAGTATATA. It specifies CASSEDDRGWNTQYI.